One and the same sample provided the 24 T cell receptor beta chains below, sequenced in a study of T cell repertoires in cytomegalovirus infection. TCRdb called the reads again in MiXCR, with one record for every CDR3 protein. Among about 300,000 distinct CDR3 sequences listed, roughly 25% were seen once. Sequenced material: PBMCs. All receptors derive from a human donor in good health (CMV status not recorded). Some clones in this sample may be carry-over from other donors' samples.

This clonotype occurred many times. The chain links TRBV7-2 to TRBJ2-7; a possible D gene is TRBD2 (6 bases). The CDR3 spans 14 residues. The V and J ends lost 1 base and 6 bases respectively, with 13 bases between them. Germline V gene lookup returns CDR1 SGHTA and CDR2 FQGNSA. CDR3 nucleotide sequence: TGTGCCAGCAGCTTAGGGGGGGAGGTCCTCGAGCAGTACTTC. Its translation: CASSLGGEVLEQYF.

The gene calls are TRBV7-3 and TRBJ1-6; D not certain. CDR1 SGHTA and CDR2 FQGTGA come from the germline V gene. V lost 5 bases, J lost 10 bases, and 18 bases lay in between. There are 15 residues in the CDR3. CDR3 bases: TGTGCCAGCAGCCCAACCGGGCCTCAGTCGTCACCCCTCCACTTT. This encodes CASSPTGPQSSPLHF. Based on the CDR3 plus reference TRBV7-3 and TRBJ1-6, the full variable domain is GAGVSQTPSNKVTEKGKYVELRCDPISGHTALYWYRQSLGQGPEFLIYFQGTGAADDSGLPNDRFFAVRPEGSVSTLKIQRTERGDSAVYLCASSPTGPQSSPLHFGNGTRLTVT.

This clonotype was counted a few times. The rearrangement uses TRBV20-1 and TRBJ2-5; D is tentatively TRBD1 or TRBD2 (6 bases each). The V end lost 2 bases, the J end lost 5 bases, and 12 bases lay between the germline ends. Germline V lookup: CDR1 DFQATT, CDR2 SNEGSKA (reference sequence). The length of the CDR3 is 13 residues. The CDR3 region is CSARKTGRETQYF. The CDR3 DNA reads TGCAGTGCTAGAAAAACAGGGAGGGAGACCCAGTACTTC.

The genes are TRBV15 and TRBJ1-6, with TRBD1 identical over 8 bases. The CDR3 has 14 residues. Per the germline V gene, CDR1 is LNHNV and CDR2 is YYDKDF (reference sequence). Unmatched junction bases numbered 3, after V lost 3 bases and J lost 8 bases. In DNA form, the CDR3 reads TGTGCCACCAGCAGGGACAGGGATGATTCACCCCTCCACTTT. Its translation: CATSRDRDDSPLHF. The full variable domain, with the rest looked up from reference TRBV15 and TRBJ1-6, is DAMVIQNPRYQVTQFGKPVTLSCSQTLNHNVMYWYQQKSSQAPKLLFHYYDKDFNNEADTPDNFQSRRPNTSFCFLDIRSPGLGDTAMYLCATSRDRDDSPLHFGNGTRLTVT.

This clonotype appeared a few times. The J gene is TRBJ1-4, the V gene TRBV7-8; D is unresolved. The germline V gene encodes CDR1 SGHVS and CDR2 FQNEAQ. V was trimmed by 5 bases and J by 3 bases, leaving 16 bases between them. The CDR3 is made up of 16 amino acids. The CDR3 sequence: CASSPYPRVANEKLFF. CDR3 DNA sequence: TGTGCCAGCAGCCCTTATCCCCGGGTGGCTAATGAAAAACTGTTTTTT.

This clonotype was seen a few times. The gene calls are TRBV29-1 and TRBJ2-7; 14 bases fit TRBD2. Losses at the gene ends were 6 bases for V and 3 bases for J; bases not matched to a gene: 10. The CDR3 totals 16 residues. CDR1 is SQVTM and CDR2 is ANQGSEA in the germline V gene. This CDR3 is CSVDGGTSGGYYEQYF. CDR3 nucleotide sequence: TGCAGCGTGGATGGGGGGACTAGCGGGGGTTACTACGAGCAGTACTTC.

This rearrangement joins TRBV4-1 to TRBJ1-4; 10 bases align to TRBD1. Trimming took 1 base from V and 7 from J; bases not matched to a gene: 6. The CDR3 totals 16 residues. Germline V lookup: CDR1 MGHRA, CDR2 YSYEKL. The CDR3 bases are TGCGCCAGCAGCCAAGTAGGACAGGGGGGGAGTGAAAAACTGTTTTTT. Amino acid sequence: CASSQVGQGGSEKLFF.

V is TRBV11-2 and J is TRBJ1-6, with TRBD1 as a possible D gene (5 bases). Germline lookup yields CDR1 SGHAT and CDR2 FQNNGV. Between the trimmed V and J ends, which lost 2 bases and 12 bases, there was a span of 14 bases. This CDR3 has 14 amino acids. CDR3 sequence: CASSLLGVRGPLHF. CDR3 nucleotide sequence: TGTGCCAGCAGCTTATTAGGGGTTAGAGGACCCCTCCACTTT.

This chain links TRBV9 with TRBJ1-2, with D possibly TRBD1 on 6 matching bases. This CDR3 comprises 13 residues. The germline V gene has CDR1 SGDLS and CDR2 YYNGEE. Between the trimmed V and J ends, which lost 5 bases and 4 bases, there was a span of 12 bases. The CDR3 loop reads CASRTTGSYGYTF. For the CDR3, the DNA is TGTGCCAGCAGGACTACAGGGAGCTATGGCTACACCTTC.

This clonotype was counted a single time. The chain combines TRBV7-9 with TRBJ2-7; D may correspond to TRBD1 or TRBD2 (5 bases each). Germline loops: CDR1 SEHNR, CDR2 FQNEAQ (reference sequence). The germline V and J ends were trimmed by 5 bases and 7 bases, with 21 bases remaining between them. The CDR3 consists of 15 residues. For the CDR3, the DNA is TGTGCCAGCAGCCCCCTCGGGGAAGGGGTGAGAGAGCAGTACTTC. It translates to CASSPLGEGVREQYF.

This clonotype was detected only a few times. This chain joins TRBV6-5 and TRBJ2-1; maybe TRBD2 (5 bases). Germline loops: CDR1 MNHEY, CDR2 SVGAGI. This CDR3 is 16 amino acids long. Between the trimmed V and J ends, which lost 2 bases and 4 bases, there was a span of 15 bases. In nucleotides, the CDR3 is TGTGCCAGCAGTTACCTTTCAGGAGGTCAGTACAATGAGCAGTTCTTC. Its translation is CASSYLSGGQYNEQFF.

The sample holds a few counts of this clonotype. In DNA, the CDR3 is TGTGCCAGCTCAACAGAAATCACAGATACGCAGTATTTT. This codes for CASSTEITDTQYF. The V and J genes are TRBV18 and TRBJ2-3, with D hard to call. Germline-derived CDR1 and CDR2 are KGHSH and LQKENI. Trimming removed 5 bases at V and 2 bases at J, with 8 bases between. This CDR3 comprises 13 residues.

This chain connects TRBV4-1 to TRBJ1-4, with D hard to call. Germline V gene lookup returns CDR1 MGHRA and CDR2 YSYEKL. The CDR3 is 16 amino acids. The V gene lost 0 bases and the J gene lost 3 bases, with 11 bases spanning the gap. This CDR3 reads CASSQEEGRANEKLFF. As DNA, the CDR3 is TGCGCCAGCAGCCAAGAGGAGGGTCGGGCTAATGAAAAACTGTTTTTT.

The chain has TRBV19 and TRBJ1-3; possible D gene TRBD1, 6 bases. The V end was cut by 9 bases, the J end by 2 bases, with 11 bases between. Germline CDR1 LNHDA, CDR2 SQIVND (reference sequence). The length of the CDR3 is 13 residues. Here the CDR3 reads CASEGVTGNTIYF. The CDR3 nucleotides are TGTGCCAGCGAGGGGGTGACTGGAAACACCATATATTTT. Filled out from reference TRBV19 and TRBJ1-3, the complete variable domain reads DGGITQSPKYLFRKEGQNVTLSCEQNLNHDAMYWYRQDPGQGLRLIYYSQIVNDFQKGDIAEGYSVSREKKESFPLTVTSAQKNPTAFYLCASEGVTGNTIYFGEGSWLTVV.

This clonotype occurred a few times. The chain recombines TRBV7-9 with TRBJ1-4, with D hard to call. Germline loops: CDR1 SEHNR, CDR2 FQNEAQ (reference sequence). V was cut by 7 bases and J by 10 bases, with 16 bases left in between. The CDR3 is made up of 13 amino acids. In DNA form, the CDR3 reads TGTGCCAGCACCCAACTTGCTACGGGAAAACTGTTTTTT. Amino acid sequence: CASTQLATGKLFF.

The sample holds many counts of this clonotype. CDR3 coding DNA: TGTGCCAGCACCATAACTCCGGGACTAGCGGGAGGCCCAGATACGCAGTATTTT. This sequence encodes CASTITPGLAGGPDTQYF. V and J are TRBV7-2 and TRBJ2-3, with 15 bases matching TRBD2. In germline, CDR1 is SGHTA, CDR2 FQGNSA. J lost 4 bases, V lost 7 bases, and 12 bases had no gene match. CDR3 length equals 18 residues.

A few counts support this clonotype. V gene TRBV19 combines with J gene TRBJ2-3, with a weak D call TRBD2 (6 bases). There are 14 residues in the CDR3. With 6 bases removed from V and 0 bases from J, the gap between germline ends came to 10 bases. Germline V gene sequence: CDR1 LNHDA, CDR2 SQIVND (reference sequence). CDR3 bases: TGTGCCAGTAGGACCGGGACTAGCACAGATACGCAGTATTTT. The encoded protein is CASRTGTSTDTQYF.

This CDR3 is CAISESTGRSNQPQHF. CDR3 nucleotides: TGTGCCATCAGTGAGTCGACCGGACGGTCCAATCAGCCCCAGCATTTT. This chain joins TRBV10-3 and TRBJ1-5; D gene unclear. Per germline, CDR1 ENHRY and CDR2 SYGVKD. V lost 0 bases and J 3 bases, leaving 12 bases between the germline ends. The CDR3 loop spans 16 amino acids.

The J gene is TRBJ2-2, the V gene TRBV7-9, with D unclear. The CDR3 has 14 amino acids. Trimming cost V 3 bases and J 0 bases, with 5 bases left between them. The germline CDR1 and CDR2 sequences are SEHNR and FQNEAQ (reference sequence). The CDR3 nucleotides are TGTGCCAGCAGCTTCCGGGCGAACACCGGGGAGCTGTTTTTT. Translating it yields CASSFRANTGELFF.

The V gene is TRBV7-9, the J gene TRBJ1-6; perhaps TRBD1 as D (5 bases). V dropped 0 bases and J dropped 3 bases, with 15 bases sitting between them. CDR1 is SEHNR and CDR2 is FQNEAQ in the germline V gene (reference sequence). This CDR3 has 18 amino acids. Here the CDR3 reads CASSLASAGLFYNSPLHF. The CDR3 DNA sequence: TGTGCCAGCAGCTTAGCAAGTGCAGGGCTCTTCTATAATTCACCCCTCCACTTT.

The chain carries TRBV5-4 and TRBJ2-7; 13 positions match TRBD2. There are 16 residues in the CDR3. The V segment lost 0 bases and the J segment 2 bases; nucleotides outside the gene matches: 2. CDR1 and CDR2 (germline): SGHNT, YYREEE (reference sequence). The DNA of the CDR3 is TGTGCCAGCAGCTTGGAACTAGCGGGAGGGCCCTACGAGCAGTACTTC. As protein: CASSLELAGGPYEQYF.

This clonotype was seen at least ten times. The V call is TRBV7-2, the J call TRBJ2-5; D remains ambiguous. Germline V lookup: CDR1 SGHTA, CDR2 FQGNSA. The length of the CDR3 is 14 residues. V lost 3 bases and J 0 bases, leaving 8 bases between the germline ends. The CDR3 protein is CASSFGWHQETQYF. The DNA of the CDR3 is TGTGCCAGCAGCTTCGGGTGGCACCAAGAGACCCAGTACTTC.

This clonotype was seen many times. The CDR3 DNA follows: TGTGCCAGCAGCCGCAGCGCGCCTACCTACAATGAGCAGTTCTTC. This codes for CASSRSAPTYNEQFF. The rearrangement uses TRBV7-2 and TRBJ2-1; D uncertain. V lost 5 bases to trimming and J lost 2 bases, with 13 bases between them. Germline V gene lookup returns CDR1 SGHTA and CDR2 FQGNSA. The CDR3 contains 15 residues.

This clonotype has at least ten counts. The chain employs TRBV6-1 and TRBJ1-1; D remains unclear. Germline V gene data show CDR1 as MNHNS and CDR2 as SASEGT. The CDR3 has 14 residues. Deletions cut 6 bases from V and 2 bases from J, with 13 bases between. The CDR3 bases are TGTGCCAGCAGACCTGACCGAAGAAACACTGAAGCTTTCTTT. Translation: CASRPDRRNTEAFF.